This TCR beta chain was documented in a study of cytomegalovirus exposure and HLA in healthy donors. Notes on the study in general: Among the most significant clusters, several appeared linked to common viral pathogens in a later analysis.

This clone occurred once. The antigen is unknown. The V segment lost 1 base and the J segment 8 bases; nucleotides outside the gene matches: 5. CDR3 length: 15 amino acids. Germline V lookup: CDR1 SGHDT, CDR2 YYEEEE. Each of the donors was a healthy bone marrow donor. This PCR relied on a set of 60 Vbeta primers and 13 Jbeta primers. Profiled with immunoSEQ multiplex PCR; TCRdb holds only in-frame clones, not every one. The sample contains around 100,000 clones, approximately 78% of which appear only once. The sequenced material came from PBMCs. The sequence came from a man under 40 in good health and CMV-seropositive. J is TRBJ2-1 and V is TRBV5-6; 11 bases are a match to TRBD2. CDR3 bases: TGTGCCAGCAGCTTGACTAGCGGGGGTTATCATGAGCAGTTCTTC. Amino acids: CASSLTSGGYHEQFF.